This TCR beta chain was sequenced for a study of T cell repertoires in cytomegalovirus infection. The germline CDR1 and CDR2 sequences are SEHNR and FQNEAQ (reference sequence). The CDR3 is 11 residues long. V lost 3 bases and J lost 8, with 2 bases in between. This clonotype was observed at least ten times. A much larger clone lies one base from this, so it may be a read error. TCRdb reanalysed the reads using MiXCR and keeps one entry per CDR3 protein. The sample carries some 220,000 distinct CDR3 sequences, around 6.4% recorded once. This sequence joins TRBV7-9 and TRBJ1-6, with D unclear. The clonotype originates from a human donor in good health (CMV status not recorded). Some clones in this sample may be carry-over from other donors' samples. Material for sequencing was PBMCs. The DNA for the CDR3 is TGTGCCAGCAGCTTTGATTCACCCCTCCACTTT. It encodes CASSFDSPLHF.